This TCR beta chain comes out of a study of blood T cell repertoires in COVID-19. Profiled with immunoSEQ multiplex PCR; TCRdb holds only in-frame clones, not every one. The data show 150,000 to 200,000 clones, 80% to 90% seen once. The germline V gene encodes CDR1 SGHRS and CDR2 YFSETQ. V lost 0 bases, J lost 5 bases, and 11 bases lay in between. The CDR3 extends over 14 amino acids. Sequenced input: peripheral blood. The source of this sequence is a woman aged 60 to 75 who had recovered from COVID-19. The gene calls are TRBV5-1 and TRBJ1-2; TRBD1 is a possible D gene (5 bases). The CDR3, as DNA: TGCGCCAGCAGCTTGGCCGGGGGTGTATATGGCTACACCTTC. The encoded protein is CASSLAGGVYGYTF.